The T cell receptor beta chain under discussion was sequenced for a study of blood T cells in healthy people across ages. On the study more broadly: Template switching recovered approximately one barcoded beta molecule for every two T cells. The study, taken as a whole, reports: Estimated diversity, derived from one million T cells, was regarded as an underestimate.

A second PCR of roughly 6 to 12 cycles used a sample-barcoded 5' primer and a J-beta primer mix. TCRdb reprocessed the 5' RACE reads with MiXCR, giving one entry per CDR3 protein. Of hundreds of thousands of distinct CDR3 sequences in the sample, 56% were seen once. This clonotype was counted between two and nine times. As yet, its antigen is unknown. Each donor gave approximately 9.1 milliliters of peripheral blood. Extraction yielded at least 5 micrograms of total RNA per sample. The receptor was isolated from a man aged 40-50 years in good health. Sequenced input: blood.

CDR3 DNA sequence: TGTGCCAGCACCCCTCGGCGGGGTCGGACATTAGAGACCCAGTACTTC. Its translation: CASTPRRGRTLETQYF. J is TRBJ2-7 and V is TRBV3-1, with D perhaps matching TRBD2 (6 bases). TRBJ2-5 explains the end of the DNA better; the J call may be wrong. Germline V gene data show CDR1 as LGHDT and CDR2 as YNNKEL (reference sequence). The CDR3 covers 16 residues.